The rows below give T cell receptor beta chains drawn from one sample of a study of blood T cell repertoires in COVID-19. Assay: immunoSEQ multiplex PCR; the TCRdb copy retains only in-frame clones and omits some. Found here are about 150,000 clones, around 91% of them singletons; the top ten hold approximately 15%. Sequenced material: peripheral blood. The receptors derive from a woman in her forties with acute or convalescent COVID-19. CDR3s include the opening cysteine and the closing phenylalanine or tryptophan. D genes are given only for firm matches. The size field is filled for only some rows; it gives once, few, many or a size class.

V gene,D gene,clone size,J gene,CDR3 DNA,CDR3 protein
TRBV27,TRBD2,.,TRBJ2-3,TGTGCCACCCAGACTAGCAGAGGCACAGATACGCAGTATTTT,CATQTSRGTDTQYF
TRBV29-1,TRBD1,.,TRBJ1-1,TGCAGCGTTGGACAGGGGAGGACGAACACTGAAGCTTTCTTT,CSVGQGRTNTEAFF
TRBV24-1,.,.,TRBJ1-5,TGTGCCACGGGGCAGGGGACCCAGCCCCAGCATTTT,CATGQGTQPQHF
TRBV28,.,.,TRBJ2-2,TGTGCCAGCAGTTTAATCTCGGTCACCGGGGAGCTGTTTTTT,CASSLISVTGELFF
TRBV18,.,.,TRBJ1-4,TGTGCCAGCTCACCGGTGGACATGCCTAATGAAAAACTGTTTTTT,CASSPVDMPNEKLFF
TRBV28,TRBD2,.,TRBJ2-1,TGTGCCAGCAGTTGGGAATTGGCGGGGGGAGTGGATGAGCAGTTCTTC,CASSWELAGGVDEQFF
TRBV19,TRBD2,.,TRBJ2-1,TGTGCCAGTAGTATAACTAGCGGGAGTAATGAGCAGTTCTTC,CASSITSGSNEQFF
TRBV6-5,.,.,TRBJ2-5,TGTGCCAGCAGAAGCAGGGGACAAGAGACCCAGTACTTC,CASRSRGQETQYF
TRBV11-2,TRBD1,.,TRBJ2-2,TGTGCCAGCAAACAGGGGGCGAACACCGGGGAGCTGTTTTTT,CASKQGANTGELFF
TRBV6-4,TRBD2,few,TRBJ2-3,TGTGCCAGCGCCAGGACTAGCGGGGGGACAGATACGCAGTATTTT,CASARTSGGTDTQYF
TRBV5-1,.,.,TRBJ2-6,TGCGCCAGCGGGGAGGGGGAGACTAGCTACACTGGGGCCAACGTCCTGACTTTC,CASGEGETSYTGANVLTF
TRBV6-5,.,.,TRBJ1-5,TGTGCCAGCAGACCTGGGACAACTAATCAGCCCCAGCATTTT,CASRPGTTNQPQHF
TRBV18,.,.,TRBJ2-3,TGTGCCAGCTCACCTTCTAGCACAGATACGCAGTATTTT,CASSPSSTDTQYF
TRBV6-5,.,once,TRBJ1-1,TGTGCCAGCAGCCTCGGACAGAACACTGAAGCTTTCTTT,CASSLGQNTEAFF
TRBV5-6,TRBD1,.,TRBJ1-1,TGTGCCAGCAGCACCCCGGGACAGGGGCCAGGGTTGGGCTTT,CASSTPGQGPGLGF
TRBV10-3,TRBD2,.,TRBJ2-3,TGTGCCATCAGTGCAACTAGCGGGGGGGCGCTATTCCCCCCAGATACGCAGTATTTT,CAISATSGGALFPPDTQYF
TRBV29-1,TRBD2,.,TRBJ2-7,TGCAGCGTTGAAAGGCCTTTGGGACTAGGGGCCTACGAGCAGTACTTC,CSVERPLGLGAYEQYF
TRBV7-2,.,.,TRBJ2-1,TGTGCCAGCAGCTTAGCCCCTTACAATGAGCAGTTCTTC,CASSLAPYNEQFF
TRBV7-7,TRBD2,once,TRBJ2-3,TGTGCTAGCAGCCCCCAAGGACTAGCGGGTACGGATACGCAGTATTTT,CASSPQGLAGTDTQYF
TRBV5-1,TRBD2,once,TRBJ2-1,TGCGCCAGCAGCCCAAGACTAGCGGGAGGCCTACTCTCCTACGATGAGCAGTTCTTC,CASSPRLAGGLLSYDEQFF
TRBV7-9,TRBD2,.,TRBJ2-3,TGTGCCAGCAGCCCCGGGACTAGCGGGAGCACAGATACGCAGTATTTT,CASSPGTSGSTDTQYF
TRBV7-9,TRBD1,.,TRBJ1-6,TGTGCCAGCAGCTTAGGTGGGACAGAGAATTCACCCCTCCACTTT,CASSLGGTENSPLHF
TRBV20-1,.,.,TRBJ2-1,TGCAGTGCTAGAGATCTGAATGAGCAGTTCTTC,CSARDLNEQFF
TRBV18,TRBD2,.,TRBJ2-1,TGTGCCAGCTCACCGTCTATCTCCGCTAGCGGGAGTAACGATGAGCAGTTCTTC,CASSPSISASGSNDEQFF
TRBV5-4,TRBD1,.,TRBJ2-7,TGTGCCAGCAGCTTACCGGGACAGGGCTCCTACGAGCAGTACTTC,CASSLPGQGSYEQYF
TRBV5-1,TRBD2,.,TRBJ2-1,TGCGCCAGCAGCTTAAATGCGGCGGGGGGGTACAATGAGCAGTTCTTC,CASSLNAAGGYNEQFF
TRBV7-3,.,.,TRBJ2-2,TGTGCCAGCAGCTTACGGGTTGACACCGGGGAGCTGTTTTTT,CASSLRVDTGELFF
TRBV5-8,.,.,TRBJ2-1,TGTGCCAGCAGCCCGACAGGACAGCTCTCCTACAATGAGCAGTTCTTC,CASSPTGQLSYNEQFF
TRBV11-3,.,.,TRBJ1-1,TGTGCCAGCAGCTCCGGGGTCCTGGACACTGAAGCTTTCTTT,CASSSGVLDTEAFF
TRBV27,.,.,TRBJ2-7,TGTGCCAGCAGGAGCTCCTACGAGCAGTACTTC,CASRSSYEQYF
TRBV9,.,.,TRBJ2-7,TGTGCCAGCAGCGTGGGTCAGGATTCCTACGAGCAGTACTTC,CASSVGQDSYEQYF
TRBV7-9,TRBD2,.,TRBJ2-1,TGTGCCAGCAGCTTCGGGGGGGCCCGCAACAATGAGCAGTTCTTC,CASSFGGARNNEQFF
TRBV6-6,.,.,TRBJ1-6,TGTGCCAGCAGTTTGGGGCAGGGGACTAATTCACCCCTCCACTTT,CASSLGQGTNSPLHF
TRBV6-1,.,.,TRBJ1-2,TGTGCCAGCAGTGAAGGGACCCTCCGACAGGTTTATGGCTACACCTTC,CASSEGTLRQVYGYTF
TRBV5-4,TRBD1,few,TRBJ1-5,TGTGCCAGCAGCTTGGGACAGGGGGCCCAGCATTTT,CASSLGQGAQHF
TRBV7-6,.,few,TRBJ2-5,TGTGCCAGCAGCTCAAAAGAGACCCAGTACTTC,CASSSKETQYF
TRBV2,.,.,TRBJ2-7,TGTGCCAGCAGTGCTCGGCTAGCCTCCTACGAGCAGTACTTC,CASSARLASYEQYF
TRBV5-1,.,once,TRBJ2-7,TGCGCCAGCAGCAGCACGACAGGTTCCTACGAGCAGTACTTC,CASSSTTGSYEQYF
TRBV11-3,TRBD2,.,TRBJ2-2,TGTGCCAGCAGCTTTACGACTAGCGGGGGGGCCACCGGGGAGCTGTTTTTT,CASSFTTSGGATGELFF
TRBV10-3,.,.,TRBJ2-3,TGTGCCATCAGTGAGCGGGGGACTAGCACAGATACGCAGTATTTT,CAISERGTSTDTQYF
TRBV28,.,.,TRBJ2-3,TGTGCCAGCAGTTTCGGCCTATACGGAGTAAAAAACACAGATACGCAGTATTTT,CASSFGLYGVKNTDTQYF
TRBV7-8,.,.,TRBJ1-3,TGTGCCAGCAGCTTAGTCCGAACAGACTCTGGAAACACCATATATTTT,CASSLVRTDSGNTIYF
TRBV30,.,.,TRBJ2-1,TGTGCCTGGAGTCACGGGGGAGGTGAGCAGTTCTTC,CAWSHGGGEQFF
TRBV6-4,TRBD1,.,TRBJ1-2,TGTGCCAGCAGCGGGACAGGGCTTGGCTACACCTTC,CASSGTGLGYTF
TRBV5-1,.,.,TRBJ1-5,TGCGCCAGCAGCTTTTTCGGGGGAAGGGAGCCCCAGCATTTT,CASSFFGGREPQHF